A selection of T cell receptor beta chains follows, all from one sample in a study of blood T cell repertoires in COVID-19. The protocol was immunoSEQ multiplex PCR, while the TCRdb copy is restricted to in-frame clones and leaves out a portion. This sample has fewer than 85,000 clones, with around 83% found just once. Source material: peripheral blood. The receptors were sampled from a man aged 30-40 years with COVID-19, enrolled during active disease. Each CDR3 is given with its conserved first and last residue. D genes are given only for firm matches. Expanded clones are given a class, and other clones once, few, many or no size at all.

V	D	J	length	size	DNA	CDR3
TRBV2	TRBD1	TRBJ2-7	14	NA	TGTGCCAGCACCGGGGACAGGGGGCTGTACGAGCAGTACTTC	CASTGDRGLYEQYF
TRBV7-9	TRBD1	TRBJ2-7	15	NA	TGTGCCAGCAGCCGACAGGGACGAGGGCAATACGAGCAGTACTTC	CASSRQGRGQYEQYF
TRBV4-2	TRBD2	TRBJ2-7	16	NA	TGTGCCAGCAGCCAAGTGGCCCAGGGACTAGACTACGAGCAGTACTTC	CASSQVAQGLDYEQYF
TRBV27	NA	TRBJ2-5	15	few	TGTGCCAGCAGTTTAACCCGACAGGATAAAGAGACCCAGTACTTC	CASSLTRQDKETQYF
TRBV5-4	TRBD1	TRBJ1-6	15	NA	TGTGCCAGCAGCCTGGGACAGGACGAGGTTGCGCCCCTCCACTTT	CASSLGQDEVAPLHF
TRBV4-2	NA	TRBJ2-2	18	NA	TGTGCCAGCAGCCAAGAGGAGGGATATCGATCGGACACCGGGGAGCTGTTTTTT	CASSQEEGYRSDTGELFF
TRBV28	NA	TRBJ2-7	18	NA	TGTGCCAGCAGTTCCCGTCTTTCAGACAGGGAGGAAAACTACGAGCAGTACTTC	CASSSRLSDREENYEQYF
TRBV19	TRBD1	TRBJ1-4	16	NA	TGTGCCAGTAGTTTCCTGACAGGGGAGGAAAATGAAAAACTGTTTTTT	CASSFLTGEENEKLFF
TRBV5-6	NA	TRBJ2-1	13	NA	TGTGCCAGCAGCTTGGGGGCCGGCAATGAGCAGTTCTTC	CASSLGAGNEQFF
TRBV7-8	TRBD1	TRBJ2-3	16	NA	TGTGCCAGCAGCTCCCGGGACAGGGGGCTTGTAGATACGCAGTATTTT	CASSSRDRGLVDTQYF
TRBV7-9	NA	TRBJ1-2	13	few	TGTGCCAGCAGCTTTCAGGGTGCCTATGGCTACACCTTC	CASSFQGAYGYTF
TRBV2	TRBD2	TRBJ2-5	15	NA	TGTGCCAGCACCCTAGCGGGAGGCATACAAGAGACCCAGTACTTC	CASTLAGGIQETQYF
TRBV5-8	NA	TRBJ1-3	17	NA	TGTGCCAGCAGCTCGGGCTTACAGGGCGGCTCTGGAAACACCATATATTTT	CASSSGLQGGSGNTIYF
TRBV6-5	NA	TRBJ1-2	15	few	TGTGCCAGCAGGGGGAGGCGGGGAGAAGAGAGAGGCTACACCTTC	CASRGRRGEERGYTF
TRBV18	NA	TRBJ1-2	13	NA	TGTGCCAGCTCACCACGGGCGCTCTATGGCTACACCTTC	CASSPRALYGYTF
TRBV5-1	TRBD2	TRBJ2-7	18	NA	TGCGCCAGCAGCCAACCCCCTGGACTAGCGGGCGTCTCCTACGAGCAGTACTTC	CASSQPPGLAGVSYEQYF
TRBV15	NA	TRBJ2-7	16	NA	TGTGCCACCAGCAGGGACAGGGAGGGCCTAAGCTACGAGCAGTACTTC	CATSRDREGLSYEQYF
TRBV2	NA	TRBJ1-1	13	NA	TGTGCCATCCCGACAGGTGTCGACACTGAAGCTTTCTTT	CAIPTGVDTEAFF
TRBV19	NA	TRBJ2-6	16	NA	TGTGCCAGTAGGGAGGGGCCCAACTCTGGGGCCAACGTCCTGACTTTC	CASREGPNSGANVLTF
TRBV30	NA	TRBJ1-1	15	NA	TGTGCCTGGAGTCTCGGGGGACGGGGGAACACTGAAGCTTTCTTT	CAWSLGGRGNTEAFF
TRBV5-4	TRBD1	TRBJ2-7	14	NA	TGTGCCAGCAGCTTGGAGACAGGGGTTGGCGAGCAGTACTTC	CASSLETGVGEQYF
TRBV19	TRBD1	TRBJ1-6	12	NA	TGTGCCAGTAGTAACCGGGACAGAGCCCTCCACTTT	CASSNRDRALHF
TRBV2	NA	TRBJ2-7	13	NA	TGTGCCAGCAGCGCAGAACAGGGCTACGAGCAGTACTTC	CASSAEQGYEQYF
TRBV27	NA	TRBJ2-7	14	NA	TGTGCCAGCAGTCCGGGACTTAGCTCCTACGAGCAGTACTTC	CASSPGLSSYEQYF
TRBV6-1	NA	TRBJ1-3	17	NA	TGTGCCAGCAGTGAACGAAAAGAGAGGTTCTCTGGAAACACCATATATTTT	CASSERKERFSGNTIYF
TRBV5-6	NA	TRBJ2-3	12	NA	TGTGCCAGCAGCCACCGGGCAGATACGCAGTATTTT	CASSHRADTQYF
TRBV7-2	TRBD2	TRBJ2-1	15	NA	TGTGCCAGCAGCTTCTCTAGCGGGAGGGCCAATGAGCAGTTCTTC	CASSFSSGRANEQFF